These 18 T cell receptor beta chains were sequenced from one sample in a study of blood T cell repertoires in COVID-19. Libraries were prepared by immunoSEQ multiplex PCR; TCRdb keeps only in-frame clonotypes and omits some of them. This repertoire shows around 430,000 clones, approximately 89% found once; its top ten account for 10% to 15%. Input material: peripheral blood. These receptors originate from a woman in her forties or fifties with COVID-19, enrolled during active disease.

This chain joins TRBV6-2 or TRBV6-3 and TRBJ1-1, with TRBD1 matching over 10 bases. The CDR3 spans 16 residues. With 4 bases clipped from V and 0 bases from J, the junction kept 5 bases outside the gene matches. Germline V CDR1 and CDR2: MNHEY, SVGEGT. CDR3: CASSSRQGALNTEAFF. For the CDR3, the DNA is TGTGCCAGCAGTTCGAGACAGGGGGCCTTGAACACTGAAGCTTTCTTT.

The gene calls are TRBV9 and TRBJ1-1; 7 bases are a match to TRBD1. Germline V gene lookup returns CDR1 SGDLS and CDR2 YYNGEE. With 1 base clipped from V and 3 bases from J, the junction kept 6 bases outside the gene matches. The CDR3 length is 15 residues. The CDR3 reads CASSVTVRGDTEAFF. The CDR3, as DNA: TGTGCCAGCAGCGTAACGGTCAGGGGGGACACTGAAGCTTTCTTT.

The chain recombines TRBV7-2 with TRBJ1-1; D ambiguous. The CDR3 extends over 15 amino acids. V lost 1 base, J lost 1 base, and 10 bases lay in between. Germline lookup yields CDR1 SGHTA and CDR2 FQGNSA. The chain's CDR3 is CASSLDSTANTEAFF. CDR3 bases: TGTGCCAGCAGCTTAGACAGTACGGCGAACACTGAAGCTTTCTTT.

The gene calls are TRBV6-5 and TRBJ1-1; TRBD1 aligns across 7 bases. The CDR3 is 15 residues long. The germline V gene encodes CDR1 MNHEY and CDR2 SVGAGI. The junction had 11 bases not matched to a gene; V was cut back by 4 bases and J by 6 bases. CDR3 amino acids: CASSSRDSGSSEAFF. DNA for the CDR3: TGTGCCAGCAGTTCGAGGGACAGTGGGAGCTCTGAAGCTTTCTTT.

The genes are TRBV3-1 (or the pseudogene TRBV3-2) and TRBJ2-7, with 10 bases lining up with TRBD2. This CDR3 contains 19 residues. Unmatched junction bases numbered 19, after V lost 4 bases and J lost 4 bases. The V gene's germline CDR1 is LGHDT and CDR2 YNNKEL (reference sequence). The CDR3 is CASSLRGASGGELWYEQYF. Here the CDR3 DNA reads TGTGCCAGCAGCCTTCGGGGAGCGAGCGGGGGGGAGCTATGGTACGAGCAGTACTTC.

This sequence joins TRBV21-1 and TRBJ1-2; the table's TRBD1 call for D was not verified on the DNA. TRBV21-1 is classified as a pseudogene. The CDR3 consists of 13 residues. The DNA of the CDR3 is TGTGCCAGCAGAGGCCAGGGGGAATTTGGCTACACCTTC. It is translated as CASRGQGEFGYTF.

V usage is TRBV5-1 and J usage is TRBJ2-1, with 7 bases identical to TRBD2. Germline V gives CDR1 SGHRS, CDR2 YFSETQ. V was clipped by 6 bases and J by 7 bases; unmatched bases: 10. CDR3 size: 14 residues. The CDR3 DNA follows: TGCGCCAGCACTCTAGGCGGGGAGGGGAATGAGCAGTTCTTC. It yields the protein CASTLGGEGNEQFF.

This clone came up once. The V call is TRBV7-2, the J call TRBJ2-1; 11 bases are shared with TRBD2. Germline trimming cut 6 bases from V and 16 bases from J; bases unmatched to any gene: 17. The V gene's germline CDR1 is SGHTA and CDR2 FQGNSA. The CDR3 totals 15 residues. The DNA of the CDR3 is TGTGCCAGCAGTATACGAGTGGCTAGCGGGGGGCCAGGTTTCTTC. Amino acid sequence: CASSIRVASGGPGFF.

The chain is built from TRBV14 and TRBJ1-1, with a possible D match to TRBD1 (5 bases). V was shortened by 5 bases and J by 7 bases, with 14 bases between the two germline ends. Per germline, CDR1 SGHDN and CDR2 FVKESK. The CDR3 length is 13 residues. CDR3 nucleotide sequence: TGTGCCAGCAGCTCCGACAGTACCTTTGAAGCTTTCTTT. Its translation is CASSSDSTFEAFF. Full variable domain (rest looked up from reference TRBV14 and TRBJ1-1): EAGVTQFPSHSVIEKGQTVTLRCDPISGHDNLYWYRRVMGKEIKFLLHFVKESKQDESGMPNNRFLAERTGGTYSTLKVQPAELEDSGVYFCASSSDSTFEAFFGQGTRLTVV.

The V call is TRBV27, the J call TRBJ2-3; D ambiguous. Trimming left V 3 bases short and J 2 bases short, with 18 bases between. The CDR3 loop spans 17 amino acids. CDR1 is MNHEY, CDR2 SMNVEV, per germline (reference sequence). The CDR3 reads CASSFRPRGGYTDTQYF. The CDR3 DNA follows: TGTGCCAGCAGTTTCCGACCGAGAGGCGGTTACACAGATACGCAGTATTTT.

This clone was counted a few times. The V call is TRBV5-1, the J call TRBJ1-6; D is ambiguous. Germline-derived CDR1 and CDR2 are SGHRS and YFSETQ. The ends were cut back, 7 bases at V and 12 bases at J, with 8 bases in the middle. The length of the CDR3 is 10 residues. The CDR3 DNA reads TGCGCCAGCCCCGCCAGACCCCTCCACTTT. It yields the protein CASPARPLHF.

The genes are TRBV9 and TRBJ2-3, with a possible D match to TRBD1 (5 bases). V shed 0 bases and J shed 1 base, with 9 bases lying between them. This CDR3 has 15 amino acids. Germline CDR1 is SGDLS and CDR2 is YYNGEE. The CDR3 coding sequence is TGTGCCAGCAGCGTAGCCGCAGGGCGCACAGATACGCAGTATTTT. It translates to CASSVAAGRTDTQYF.

The CDR3 spells CASSLAAGESSLGTEAFF. The DNA of the CDR3 is TGCGCCAGCAGCTTGGCGGCAGGGGAGAGTTCCTTAGGCACTGAAGCTTTCTTT. The chain combines TRBV5-1 with TRBJ1-1; the D gene is possibly TRBD1 (6 bases). The length of the CDR3 is 18 residues. CDR1 is SGHRS and CDR2 is YFSETQ in the germline V gene. The V end lost 0 bases, the J end lost 4 bases, and 22 bases lay between the germline ends.

The chain recombines TRBV19 with TRBJ1-1; 11 nucleotides match TRBD1. The CDR3 loop spans 13 amino acids. Germline trimming cut 5 bases from V and 10 bases from J; bases unmatched to any gene: 6. Germline loops: CDR1 LNHDA, CDR2 SQIVND (reference sequence). CDR3 DNA: TGTGCCAGTAGTCTGGACAGGGGGCGATCAGCTTTCTTT. Protein product: CASSLDRGRSAFF. The entire variable domain, with the rest obtained from reference TRBV19 and TRBJ1-1, is as follows: DGGITQSPKYLFRKEGQNVTLSCEQNLNHDAMYWYRQDPGQGLRLIYYSQIVNDFQKGDIAEGYSVSREKKESFPLTVTSAQKNPTAFYLCASSLDRGRSAFFGQGTRLTVV.

V is TRBV7-2 and J is TRBJ1-2; TRBD1 agrees at 12 bases. Germline CDR1 is SGHTA and CDR2 is FQGNSA. After removal of 5 bases from V and 7 bases from J, the junction contained 8 bases not matched to a gene. CDR3 size: 15 residues. In nucleotides, the CDR3 is TGTGCCAGCAGCCCCCTCGGGACAGGGGGCTTTGGCTACACCTTC. Residues: CASSPLGTGGFGYTF.

In this sample, this clone turned up once. V is TRBV19 and J is TRBJ1-5; D is perhaps TRBD1 (6 bases). Trimming cost V 3 bases and J 3 bases, with 12 bases left between them. In germline, CDR1 is LNHDA, CDR2 SQIVND (reference sequence). This CDR3 has 15 amino acids. The CDR3 DNA follows: TGTGCCAGTAGTATCTATCGGGACACCAATCAGCCCCAGCATTTT. It is translated as CASSIYRDTNQPQHF.

This rearrangement joins TRBV7-9 to TRBJ2-4, with a possible D match to TRBD2 (6 bases). Germline assignment: CDR1 SEHNR and CDR2 FQNEAQ (reference sequence). Trimming shortened V by 5 bases and J by 9 bases, and 26 bases separated the two germline ends. This CDR3 is built from 17 residues. The CDR3 spells CASSPGDTRGGVFIQYF. CDR3 sequence (DNA): TGTGCCAGCAGCCCCGGAGATACGCGGGGAGGCGTTTTCATTCAGTACTTC.

The V call is TRBV6-1, the J call TRBJ1-6; 7 bases line up with TRBD1. V lost 1 base to trimming and J lost 9 bases; unmatched junction nucleotides: 6. The CDR3 extends over 15 amino acids. From germline, CDR1 is MNHNS and CDR2 SASEGT. The CDR3 region is CASSEGTGLSSPLHF. CDR3 DNA: TGTGCCAGCAGTGAAGGGACAGGCTTAAGTTCACCCCTCCACTTT.